The next 16 T cell receptor beta chains were all read from a single sample in a study of cytomegalovirus exposure and HLA in healthy donors. PCR amplification relied on 60 Vbeta primers (plus 13 Jbeta primers). Profiling relied on immunoSEQ multiplex PCR, and the TCRdb table lists in-frame clones only, not all of them. Its listing shows around 100,000 clones. The specimen sequenced was PBMCs. These receptors all stem from a man between 25 and 39 years old in good health and CMV-seronegative.

The chain links TRBV6-5 to TRBJ1-1; tentatively, D is TRBD1 (6 bases). Trimming cost V 0 bases and J 7 bases, with 15 bases left between them. Germline-derived CDR1 and CDR2 are MNHEY and SVGAGI. The CDR3 extends over 15 amino acids. The CDR3 sequence: CASSYSNAQGSEAFF. In DNA form, the CDR3 reads TGTGCCAGCAGTTACTCGAACGCGCAGGGGAGTGAAGCTTTCTTT.

The chain joins TRBV10-3 to TRBJ2-3; D may be TRBD1 (6 bases). Trimming cost V 5 bases and J 2 bases, with 11 bases left between them. There are 14 residues in the CDR3. The V gene's germline CDR1 is ENHRY and CDR2 SYGVKD. The CDR3 nucleotides are TGTGCCATCAGTACAGGGAGCGACACAGATACGCAGTATTTT. Translated: CAISTGSDTDTQYF.

CDR3 bases: TGTGCCACCAGCAGAGAGAGGGACCGTAGCGGGAGATCCCAAGATACGCAGTATTTT. Its translation is CATSRERDRSGRSQDTQYF. This chain connects TRBV15 to TRBJ2-3, with 9 bases fitting TRBD2. With 0 bases clipped from V and 5 bases from J, the junction kept 15 bases outside the gene matches. CDR1 and CDR2 (germline): LNHNV, YYDKDF (reference sequence). The CDR3 sequence is 19 residues long.

The chain uses TRBV7-7 and TRBJ2-5; tentatively, D is TRBD1 (6 bases). V lost 1 base and J 1 base, leaving 10 bases between the germline ends. The CDR3 runs 15 residues. Germline V gene lookup returns CDR1 SSHAT and CDR2 FNYEAQ (reference sequence). In DNA, the CDR3 is TGTGCCAGCAGCTTAGGGGGGCCCCCCCAAGAGACCCAGTACTTC. This gives the protein CASSLGGPPQETQYF.

As DNA, the CDR3 is TGTGCCGCCCTCCCTTCGGGACAGGGCAGGAGCTATGGCTACACCTTC. Protein: CAALPSGQGRSYGYTF. This chain links TRBV6-6 with TRBJ1-2; 9 bases match TRBD1. The CDR3 contains 16 residues. The V segment lost 11 bases and the J segment 4 bases; nucleotides outside the gene matches: 17. Germline V gene data show CDR1 as MNHNY and CDR2 as SVGAGI (reference sequence).

This sequence joins TRBV11-3 and TRBJ1-5; TRBD1 matches at 9 bases. Germline values: CDR1 SGHNT, CDR2 YENEEA. V trimming: 1 base; J trimming: 3 bases; junction bases outside the gene matches: 7. CDR3 size: 17 residues. CDR3 DNA sequence: TGTGCCAGCAGCTTAGTCGGGACAGGGAAATACAATCAGCCCCAGCATTTT. Translation gives CASSLVGTGKYNQPQHF. Combining the CDR3 with reference TRBV11-3 and TRBJ1-5 gives the whole variable domain EAGVVQSPRYKIIEKKQPVAFWCNPISGHNTLYWYLQNLGQGPELLIRYENEEAVDDSQLPKDRFSAERLKGVDSTLKIQPAELGDSAVYLCASSLVGTGKYNQPQHFGDGTRLSIL.

The J gene is TRBJ2-3, the V gene TRBV5-1, with D unresolved. Germline-derived CDR1 and CDR2 are SGHRS and YFSETQ. This CDR3 is 13 amino acids long. Between the trimmed V and J ends, which lost 4 bases and 2 bases, there was a span of 8 bases. As DNA, the CDR3 is TGCGCCAGCAGCGGTACAGACACAGATACGCAGTATTTT. It is translated as CASSGTDTDTQYF.

V is TRBV6-5 and J is TRBJ1-4; 9 bases align to TRBD1. This CDR3 spans 15 amino acids. Germline lookup yields CDR1 MNHEY and CDR2 SVGAGI. V gave up 3 bases and J gave up 6 bases; unmatched junction bases: 5. The chain's CDR3 is CASSYSWTGDEKLFF. CDR3 nucleotides: TGTGCCAGCAGTTATTCGTGGACAGGGGATGAAAAACTGTTTTTT.

The V and J genes are TRBV6-6 and TRBJ2-1; 11 nucleotides match TRBD2. CDR1 and CDR2 (germline): MNHNY, SVGAGI (reference sequence). V lost 0 bases to trimming and J lost 10 bases; unmatched junction nucleotides: 5. The CDR3 loop spans 15 amino acids. The CDR3 here is CASSYSTSGEGEQFF. The CDR3 DNA reads TGTGCCAGCAGTTACTCGACTAGCGGGGAGGGAGAGCAGTTCTTC.

CDR3: CASSPPDRHYEQYF. In nucleotides, the CDR3 is TGTGCCAGCAGCCCCCCAGACAGGCACTACGAGCAGTACTTC. This chain joins TRBV14 and TRBJ2-7, with D maybe TRBD1 (6 bases). The CDR3 totals 14 residues. V lost 4 bases to trimming and J lost 3 bases, with 13 bases between them. CDR1 and CDR2 (germline): SGHDN, FVKESK.

The chain couples TRBV19 to TRBJ1-2, with TRBD1 identical over 9 bases. This CDR3 region has 13 residues. Trimming took 4 bases from V and 8 from J; bases not matched to a gene: 5. CDR1 is LNHDA, CDR2 SQIVND, per germline (reference sequence). The CDR3: CASSTTGGAGYTF. CDR3 coding DNA: TGTGCCAGTAGTACTACAGGGGGCGCCGGCTACACCTTC.

J is TRBJ1-1 and V is TRBV9, with 8 bases matching TRBD1. The CDR3 length is 14 residues. The germline gives CDR1 SGDLS, CDR2 YYNGEE. V lost 2 bases to trimming and J lost 7 bases; unmatched junction nucleotides: 7. CDR3 residues: CASSVQTGEDEAFF. The CDR3 DNA reads as TGTGCCAGCAGCGTTCAGACAGGGGAGGATGAAGCTTTCTTT.

In regard to this clone: Different DNA sequences within this sample yield the same CDR3. The J gene is TRBJ2-2, the V gene TRBV19; D remains ambiguous. Germline V gene data show CDR1 as LNHDA and CDR2 as SQIVND (reference sequence). Trimming removed 3 bases at V and 0 bases at J, with 8 bases between. This CDR3 is built from 15 residues. The CDR3 region is CASSIDDSNTGELFF. The CDR3 DNA reads as TGTGCCAGTAGTATCGACGACTCGAACACCGGGGAGCTGTTTTTT.

CDR3 sequence (DNA): TGTGCCAGCAGAGCACAGGGAGATACGCAGTATTTT. Its translation: CASRAQGDTQYF. This sequence joins TRBV6-5 and TRBJ2-3; a possible D gene is TRBD1 (6 bases). The ends were cut back, 6 bases at V and 5 bases at J, with 9 bases in the middle. CDR3 length: 12 residues. CDR1 is MNHEY and CDR2 is SVGAGI in the germline V gene.

The chain is built from TRBV7-9 and TRBJ2-5; 10 bases align to TRBD2. Germline lookup yields CDR1 SEHNR and CDR2 FQNEAQ (reference sequence). V was clipped by 0 bases and J by 4 bases; unmatched bases: 2. The CDR3 spans 15 residues. The CDR3 DNA is TGTGCCAGCAGCTTAGCCCAGCGGGGGGGAGAGACCCAGTACTTC. It is translated as CASSLAQRGGETQYF.

The chain has TRBV7-3 and TRBJ1-2; D not certain. The V gene lost 5 bases and the J gene lost 8 bases, with 15 bases spanning the gap. Germline CDR1 and CDR2: SGHTA and FQGTGA. This CDR3 is built from 13 residues. This chain's CDR3 is CASSRDSSGGYTF. CDR3 DNA: TGTGCCAGCAGCCGCGACTCGAGCGGAGGCTACACCTTC.